A selection of T cell receptor beta chains follows, all from one sample in a study of blood T cell repertoires in COVID-19. The data were produced by immunoSEQ multiplex PCR, yet TCRdb's version contains in-frame clones alone and is incomplete. The table has roughly 250,000 clones, 82% seen once. Sample: peripheral blood. The receptors derive from a woman at least 80 years old with active or convalescent COVID-19. Both conserved end residues are part of each CDR3.

j_call v_call cdr3_aa
TRBJ1-4 TRBV2 CASRKEVATNEKLFF
TRBJ2-1 TRBV10-1 CASSAATSGRLNEQFF
TRBJ1-1 TRBV28 CASSLVGVQGATEAFF
TRBJ2-1 TRBV19 CASSISASGPYNEQFF
TRBJ1-5 TRBV28 CASSGQGRFNQPQHF
TRBJ1-5 TRBV10-3 CAISDLGQNQPQHF
TRBJ2-1 TRBV7-2 CASSLYGTTYNEQFF
TRBJ2-7 TRBV5-6 CASIDGLAGYEQYF
TRBJ1-3 TRBV30 CAWSVGQGATIYF
TRBJ1-1 TRBV6-5 CASTWTGGGFSEAFF
TRBJ1-4 TRBV18 CASSPLQPGSNEKLFF
TRBJ2-1 TRBV28 CASAYSGGENNEQFF
TRBJ1-3 TRBV28 CASTTPTGPGNTIYF
TRBJ2-1 TRBV7-2 CASSPFSANNEQFF
TRBJ1-2 TRBV7-2 CASSLDPGNYGYTF
TRBJ1-2 TRBV6-5 CASRYTHSDGYTF
TRBJ1-1 TRBV3-1/TRBV3-2 CASSQDGGGSRAFF
TRBJ2-1 TRBV19 CASSSGSDSNEQFF
TRBJ1-1 TRBV2 CASTWTGGVTEAFF
TRBJ2-1 TRBV5-1 CASSLAWTGVNEQFF
TRBJ1-4 TRBV6-5 CASSYGQGNEKLFF
TRBJ2-1 TRBV7-9 CASSSYQGGRYNEQFF
TRBJ2-3 TRBV7-2 CASSPTRGSGTDTQYF
TRBJ2-7 TRBV2 CASRRQGNSYEQYF
TRBJ1-2 TRBV11-2 CASSPNAGISYGYTF
TRBJ1-3 TRBV29-1 CSVASGTTGNTIYF
TRBJ2-2 TRBV3-1/TRBV3-2 CASSLPGTSGSAGELFF
TRBJ1-4 TRBV6-6 CASSAQVGFNEKLFF
TRBJ1-2 TRBV6-2/TRBV6-3 CASSLQGAYGYTF
TRBJ2-4 TRBV3-1/TRBV3-2 CASSRRGPGGNIQYF